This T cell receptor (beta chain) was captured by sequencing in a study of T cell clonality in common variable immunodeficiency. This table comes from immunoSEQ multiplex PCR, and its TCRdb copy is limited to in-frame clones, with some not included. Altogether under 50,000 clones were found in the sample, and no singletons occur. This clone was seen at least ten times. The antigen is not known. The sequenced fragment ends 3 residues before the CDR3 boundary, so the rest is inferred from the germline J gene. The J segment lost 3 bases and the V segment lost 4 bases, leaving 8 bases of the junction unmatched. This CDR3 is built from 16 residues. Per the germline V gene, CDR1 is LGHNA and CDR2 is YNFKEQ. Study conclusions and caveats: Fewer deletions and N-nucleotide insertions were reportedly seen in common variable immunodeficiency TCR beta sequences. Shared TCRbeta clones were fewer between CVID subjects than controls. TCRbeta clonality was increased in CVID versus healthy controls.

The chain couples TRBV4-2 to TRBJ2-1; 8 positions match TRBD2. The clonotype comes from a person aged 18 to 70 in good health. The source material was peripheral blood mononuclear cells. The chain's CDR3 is CASSREREWYYNEQFF. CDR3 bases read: TGTGCCAGCAGCCGAGAGCGGGAGTGGTACTACAATGAG.